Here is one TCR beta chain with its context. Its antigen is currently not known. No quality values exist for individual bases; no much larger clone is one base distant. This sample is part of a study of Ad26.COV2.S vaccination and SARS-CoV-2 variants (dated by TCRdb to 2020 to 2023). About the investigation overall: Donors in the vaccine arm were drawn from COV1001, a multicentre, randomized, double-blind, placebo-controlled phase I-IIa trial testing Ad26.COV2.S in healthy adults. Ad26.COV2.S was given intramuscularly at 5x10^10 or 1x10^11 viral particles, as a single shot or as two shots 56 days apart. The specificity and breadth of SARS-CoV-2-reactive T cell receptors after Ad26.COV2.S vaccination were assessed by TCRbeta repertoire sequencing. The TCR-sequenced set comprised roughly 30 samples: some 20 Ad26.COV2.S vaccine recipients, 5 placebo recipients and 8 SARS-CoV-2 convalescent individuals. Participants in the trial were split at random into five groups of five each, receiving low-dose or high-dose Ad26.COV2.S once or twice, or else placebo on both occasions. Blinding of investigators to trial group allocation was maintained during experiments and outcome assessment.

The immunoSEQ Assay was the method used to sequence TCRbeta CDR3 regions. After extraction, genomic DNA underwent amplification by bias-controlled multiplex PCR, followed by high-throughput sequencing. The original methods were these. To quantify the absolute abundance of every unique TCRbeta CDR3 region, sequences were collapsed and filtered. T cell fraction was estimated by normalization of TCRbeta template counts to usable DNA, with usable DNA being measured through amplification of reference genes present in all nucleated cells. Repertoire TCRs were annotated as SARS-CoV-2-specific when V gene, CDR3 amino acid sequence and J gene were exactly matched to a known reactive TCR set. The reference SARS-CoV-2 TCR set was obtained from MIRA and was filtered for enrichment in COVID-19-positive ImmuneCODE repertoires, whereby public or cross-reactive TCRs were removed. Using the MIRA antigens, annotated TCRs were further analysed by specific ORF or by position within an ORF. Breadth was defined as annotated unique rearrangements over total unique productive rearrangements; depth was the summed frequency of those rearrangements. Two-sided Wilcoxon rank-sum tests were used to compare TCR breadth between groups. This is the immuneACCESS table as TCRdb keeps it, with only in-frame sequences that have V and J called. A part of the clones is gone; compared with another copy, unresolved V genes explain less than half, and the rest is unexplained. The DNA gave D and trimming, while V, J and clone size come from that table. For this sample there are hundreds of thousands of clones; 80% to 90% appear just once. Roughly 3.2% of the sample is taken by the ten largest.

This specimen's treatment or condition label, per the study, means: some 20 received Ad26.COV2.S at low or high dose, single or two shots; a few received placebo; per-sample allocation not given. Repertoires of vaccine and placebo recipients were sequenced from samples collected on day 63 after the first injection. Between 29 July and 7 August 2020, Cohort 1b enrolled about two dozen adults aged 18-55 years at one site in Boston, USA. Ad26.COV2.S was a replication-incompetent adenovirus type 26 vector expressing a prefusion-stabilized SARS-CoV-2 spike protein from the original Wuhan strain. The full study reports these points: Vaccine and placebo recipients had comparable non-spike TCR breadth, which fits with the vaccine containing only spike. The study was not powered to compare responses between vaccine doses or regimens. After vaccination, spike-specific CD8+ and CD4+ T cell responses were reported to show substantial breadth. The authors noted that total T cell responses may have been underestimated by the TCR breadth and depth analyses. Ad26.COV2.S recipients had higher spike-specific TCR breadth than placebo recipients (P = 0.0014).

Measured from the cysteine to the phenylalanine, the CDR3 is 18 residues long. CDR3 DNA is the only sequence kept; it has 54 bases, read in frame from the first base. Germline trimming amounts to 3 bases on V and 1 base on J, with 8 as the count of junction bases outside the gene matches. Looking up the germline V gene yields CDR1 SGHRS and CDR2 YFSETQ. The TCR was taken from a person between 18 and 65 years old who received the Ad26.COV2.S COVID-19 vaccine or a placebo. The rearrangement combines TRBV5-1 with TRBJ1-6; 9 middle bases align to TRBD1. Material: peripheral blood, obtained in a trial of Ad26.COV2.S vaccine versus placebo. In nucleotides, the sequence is TGCGCCAGCAGCTCCTTAGGGACAGGGAATTCCTATAATTCACCCCTCCACTTT. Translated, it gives CASSSLGTGNSYNSPLHF.